These 18 T cell receptor beta chains were sequenced from one sample in a study of blood T cell repertoires in COVID-19. Sequencing was performed with immunoSEQ multiplex PCR; in TCRdb, only in-frame clones are kept and a portion is missing. The sample includes approximately 50,000 clones, around 90% of them seen just once. The sample consisted of peripheral blood. The receptors derive from a human donor in a cohort sampled during active COVID-19.

The chain has TRBV5-6 and TRBJ2-5, with D possibly TRBD2 on 5 matching bases. Per germline, CDR1 SGHDT and CDR2 YYEEEE. The CDR3 is 14 residues long. V was pared by 3 bases and J by 2 bases, with 11 bases between. DNA of the CDR3: TGTGCCAGCAGCTGGGGAGCGTTACAAGAGACCCAGTACTTC. Amino acid sequence: CASSWGALQETQYF.

The chain couples TRBV5-1 to TRBJ2-2, with 8 bases fitting TRBD2. Trimming at V came to 2 bases and at J to 4 bases, leaving 7 bases not matched to a gene. CDR3 size: 16 residues. The germline gives CDR1 SGHRS, CDR2 YFSETQ. CDR3 DNA sequence: TGCGCCAGCAGCTTCCAAGCGGGAGTGGTCACCGGGGAGCTGTTTTTT. Translated, it gives CASSFQAGVVTGELFF.

The genes are TRBV4-1 and TRBJ2-1; TRBD2 matches 9 bases. Trimming removed 1 base from V and 1 base from J; junction bases left unmatched: 8. From germline, CDR1 is MGHRA and CDR2 YSYEKL. The CDR3 has 18 amino acids. This CDR3 is CASSQGLGGGASYNEQFF. In DNA, the CDR3 is TGCGCCAGCAGCCAAGGTCTGGGCGGGGGGGCTTCCTACAATGAGCAGTTCTTC.

This clone came up once. V and J are TRBV7-3 and TRBJ2-1, with D possibly matching TRBD2 (7 bases). The V gene lost 2 bases and the J gene lost 7 bases, with 12 bases spanning the gap. This CDR3 comprises 14 residues. CDR1 and CDR2 from the germline V gene are SGHTA and FQGTGA. In DNA form, the CDR3 reads TGTGCCAGCAGCTTATCGGGGGGCGTTAATGAGCAGTTCTTC. As protein: CASSLSGGVNEQFF.

The gene calls are TRBV5-4 and TRBJ1-1, with D perhaps matching TRBD1 (5 bases). Germline V CDR1 and CDR2: SGHNT, YYREEE (reference sequence). The CDR3 loop spans 14 amino acids. V was pared by 4 bases and J by 1 base, with 11 bases between. The CDR3 nucleotides are TGTGCCAGCAGCCCTAGGGGTGGGAACACTGAAGCTTTCTTT. As protein: CASSPRGGNTEAFF.

The V gene is TRBV6-6, the J gene TRBJ2-4, with 8 nucleotides matching TRBD1. Germline CDR1 MNHNY, CDR2 SVGAGI (reference sequence). V dropped 5 bases and J dropped 5; count of bases not matched to a gene: 5. CDR3 size: 14 residues. The CDR3 spells CASSQDRDQNIQYF. The DNA for the CDR3 is TGTGCCAGCAGTCAGGACAGGGACCAAAACATTCAGTACTTC.

This rearrangement joins TRBV19 to TRBJ2-5, with 8 bases identical to TRBD1. In germline, CDR1 is LNHDA, CDR2 SQIVND (reference sequence). The CDR3 loop spans 16 amino acids. The V segment lost 3 bases and the J segment 2 bases; nucleotides outside the gene matches: 8. The CDR3 reads CASSMSGTGEQETQYF. The DNA for the CDR3 is TGTGCCAGTAGTATGTCCGGGACAGGAGAACAAGAGACCCAGTACTTC.

The chain combines TRBV4-3 with TRBJ2-2; D is possibly TRBD2 (6 bases). Germline values: CDR1 LGHNA, CDR2 YSLEER. The CDR3 contains 16 residues. Trimming shortened V by 0 bases and J by 3 bases, and 11 bases separated the two germline ends. In DNA form, the CDR3 reads TGCGCCAGCAGCCAAGACCCGGGGGAGGACACCGGGGAGCTGTTTTTT. Its protein product is CASSQDPGEDTGELFF.

The chain is built from TRBV5-6 and TRBJ2-1; perhaps TRBD1 as D (5 bases). V lost 4 bases and J 4 bases, leaving 15 bases between the germline ends. Germline V gene lookup returns CDR1 SGHDT and CDR2 YYEEEE. This CDR3 is 15 amino acids long. CDR3: CASSGPVGRYNEQFF. The CDR3 DNA reads as TGTGCCAGCAGCGGCCCGGTGGGGCGGTACAATGAGCAGTTCTTC.

V usage is TRBV7-6 and J usage is TRBJ1-3; no clear D gene. Looked up from germline, CDR1 is SGHVS and CDR2 is FNYEAQ. Trimming pared 1 base from V and 4 bases from J, leaving 8 bases between. CDR3 size: 14 residues. The CDR3 protein is CASSLVLSGNTIYF. The CDR3 coding sequence is TGTGCCAGCAGCTTAGTTTTATCCGGAAACACCATATATTTT.

This rearrangement joins TRBV27 to TRBJ1-1; no firm D call. Germline lookup yields CDR1 MNHEY and CDR2 SMNVEV (reference sequence). There are 14 residues in the CDR3. V was pared by 4 bases and J by 0 bases, with 9 bases between. The CDR3 DNA reads as TGTGCCAGCAGTTCGGTACCCTTGAACACTGAAGCTTTCTTT. Translated, it gives CASSSVPLNTEAFF.

The chain links TRBV19 to TRBJ2-1; D ambiguous. Germline V gives CDR1 LNHDA, CDR2 SQIVND (reference sequence). The CDR3 has 15 residues. The germline V and J ends were trimmed by 1 base and 7 bases, with 14 bases remaining between them. The CDR3 is CASSIGSRRANEQFF. CDR3 nucleotides: TGTGCCAGTAGTATAGGTAGCCGAAGAGCGAATGAGCAGTTCTTC.

The chain carries TRBV9 and TRBJ1-1; D is uncertain. Germline CDR1 reads SGDLS; CDR2 reads YYNGEE. The germline V and J ends were trimmed by 0 bases and 4 bases, with 10 bases remaining between them. The CDR3 spans 14 residues. This CDR3 reads CASSVASRGTEAFF. The CDR3 nucleotides are TGTGCCAGCAGCGTAGCTTCCCGGGGCACTGAAGCTTTCTTT.

This rearrangement joins TRBV30 to TRBJ2-7, with D possibly being TRBD2 (5 bases). From germline, CDR1 is GTSNPN and CDR2 SVGIG (reference sequence). The V gene lost 3 bases and the J gene lost 4 bases, with 13 bases spanning the gap. This CDR3 contains 13 residues. The CDR3, as DNA: TGTGCCTGGAGGTGGGGAGCTCTTTACGAGCAGTACTTC. It is translated as CAWRWGALYEQYF.

J is TRBJ2-5 and V is TRBV3-1 (or the pseudogene TRBV3-2); possible D gene TRBD2, 5 bases. The CDR3 has 17 amino acids. The V gene lost 0 bases and the J gene lost 0 bases, with 14 bases spanning the gap. Germline-derived CDR1 and CDR2 are LGHDT and YNNKEL (reference sequence). This CDR3 is CASSQDWEREYQETQYF. DNA for the CDR3: TGTGCCAGCAGCCAAGATTGGGAGCGAGAGTACCAAGAGACCCAGTACTTC.

V is TRBV19 and J is TRBJ1-1, with D perhaps matching TRBD1 (6 bases). The CDR3 loop spans 14 amino acids. V was pared by 3 bases and J by 4 bases, with 12 bases between. Germline V gene sequence: CDR1 LNHDA, CDR2 SQIVND (reference sequence). This chain's CDR3 is CASSIGTFPTEAFF. DNA of the CDR3: TGTGCCAGTAGTATCGGGACATTCCCCACTGAAGCTTTCTTT.

The chain recombines TRBV20-1 with TRBJ2-3; 10 nucleotides agree with TRBD1. J lost 0 bases, V lost 3 bases, and 6 bases had no gene match. Germline CDR1 and CDR2: DFQATT and SNEGSKA (reference sequence). CDR3 length equals 16 residues. The CDR3 sequence: CSASGQGGISTDTQYF. The CDR3 DNA reads TGCAGTGCTAGTGGACAGGGGGGGATTAGCACAGATACGCAGTATTTT.

This chain connects TRBV7-2 to TRBJ2-5; no clear D. In germline, CDR1 is SGHTA, CDR2 FQGNSA. Trimming took off 5 bases at V and 2 bases at J, with 12 bases between the two ends. The CDR3 consists of 14 residues. In DNA, the CDR3 is TGTGCCAGCAGCGTCGGGTCCCTTCAAGAGACCCAGTACTTC. Translation gives CASSVGSLQETQYF.